This TCR beta chain is drawn from a study of blood T cell repertoires in COVID-19. As for the study in general: Sites in the United States, Italy and Spain provided acute and convalescent COVID-19 samples. T cells, B-cell-depleted T cells, or PBMCs supplied cDNA or gDNA.

Original processing notes: Reference gene primer amplification yielded estimated nucleated cell counts. TCRdb keeps only in-frame clones here, not all; method: immunoSEQ multiplex PCR. V and J calls and clone size are copied from that table; D and trimming were computed from the DNA. The sample consists of about 50,000 clones, approximately 92% of them appearing once. The sequenced sample was peripheral blood. The source of this sequence is a middle-aged man with active COVID-19.

CDR3 in DNA: TGTGCCAGCAGTTTGCGGGGGTCTGGGGCCAACGTCCTGACTTTC. Its protein is CASSLRGSGANVLTF. The V gene is TRBV6-2 or TRBV6-3, the J gene TRBJ2-6; 7 nucleotides agree with TRBD2. This CDR3 is 15 amino acids long. J gave up 1 base and V 4 bases, and 1 base lay outside the gene matches. Germline-derived CDR1 and CDR2 are MNHEY and SVGEGT.